Shown below are 4 T cell receptor beta chains from a single sample sequenced in a study of shared clonotypes between healthy human individuals. Assay: immunoSEQ multiplex PCR; the TCRdb copy retains only in-frame clones and omits some. The repertoire holds about 2,500,000 clones, with approximately 92% as singletons. Sequencing used naive CD4+ T cells sorted from blood. Subset defined: CD45RA+ positively selected. These receptors all come from a man between 18 and 35 years old in good health.

The chain uses TRBV4-1 and TRBJ2-5, with D hard to call. Trimming stripped 1 base from V and 4 bases from J, with 7 bases between. The length of the CDR3 is 13 residues. Germline V gene sequence: CDR1 MGHRA, CDR2 YSYEKL. The CDR3 loop is CASSQASRETQYF. The CDR3, as DNA: TGCGCCAGCAGCCAAGCATCCCGAGAGACCCAGTACTTC.

This chain connects TRBV6-6 to TRBJ1-1; no definite D call. Trimming pared 6 bases from V and 0 bases from J, leaving 8 bases between. This CDR3 is built from 13 residues. Germline values: CDR1 MNHNY, CDR2 SVGAGI (reference sequence). The CDR3 nucleotides read TGTGCCAGCAGACTGGGGTTGAACACTGAAGCTTTCTTT. It encodes CASRLGLNTEAFF.

V gene TRBV6-4 combines with J gene TRBJ2-7; 14 nucleotides align to TRBD2. CDR3 length: 17 residues. The V and J ends lost 4 bases and 2 bases, in that order; junction bases with no gene match: 7. Germline CDR1 and CDR2: MRHNA and SNTAGT. The CDR3 reads CASSAAGLAGGPYEQYF. The CDR3 bases are TGTGCCAGCAGTGCCGCCGGACTAGCGGGGGGCCCCTACGAGCAGTACTTC.

The rearrangement links TRBV7-2 to TRBJ2-5, with 11 bases that match TRBD2. V shed 3 bases, J shed 4 bases, and the junction held 10 bases outside the gene matches. Germline-derived CDR1 and CDR2 are SGHTA and FQGNSA. The CDR3 extends over 17 amino acids. CDR3 sequence (DNA): TGTGCCAGCAGCTTCCGGGTAGCGGGGGGGCTAGGAGAGACCCAGTACTTC. Protein sequence: CASSFRVAGGLGETQYF.